The present TCR beta chain was sequenced within a study of T cell responses to AZD1222 COVID-19 vaccine. There are 13 residues in the CDR3. In germline, CDR1 is MDHEN, CDR2 SYDVKM. With 3 bases removed from V and 7 bases from J, the gap between germline ends came to 13 bases. A single count supports this clone. The repertoire was sequenced with immunoSEQ multiplex PCR; TCRdb's copy has only in-frame clones and lacks some. The sample has roughly 110,000 clones, more than 80% seen once. The chain couples TRBV28 to TRBJ2-7; D ambiguous. The receptor was derived from an adult in good health. The input for sequencing was peripheral blood, taken on day 0 of AZD1222 vaccination. CDR3 region: CASSFPYTIEQYF. DNA for the CDR3: TGTGCCAGCAGTTTCCCATACACGATTGAGCAGTACTTC.